The 30 T cell receptor beta chains given below trace back to one sample, sequenced in a study of OX40 agonist ivuxolimab in advanced cancers. Profiled with immunoSEQ multiplex PCR; TCRdb holds only in-frame clones, not every one. Among 80,000 to 100,000 clones, around 94% were seen once, and the ten largest hold 2% to 3%. The sequencing here drew on CD4+ or CD8+ T cells sorted from blood, taken in a trial of the OX40 agonist ivuxolimab. These receptors all stem from an adult with an advanced solid tumor such as melanoma, head and neck, liver or kidney cancer.

This chain connects TRBV29-1 to TRBJ1-1, with 8 bases that match TRBD1. This CDR3 region has 15 residues. J was trimmed by 5 bases and V by 1 base; bases with no gene match: 9. Germline assignment: CDR1 SQVTM and CDR2 ANQGSEA. The CDR3 DNA sequence: TGCAGCGTTGAAGTACCGCAGGGGGCTTTTACTGAAGCTTTCTTT. This gives the protein CSVEVPQGAFTEAFF.

This rearrangement joins TRBV7-2 to TRBJ2-7; D possibly corresponds to TRBD1 (6 bases). Germline V lookup: CDR1 SGHTA, CDR2 FQGNSA. The CDR3 totals 15 residues. The germline V and J ends were trimmed by 1 base and 0 bases, with 10 bases remaining between them. The CDR3 coding sequence is TGTGCCAGCAGCTTAGGGGGACACAGCTCCTACGAGCAGTACTTC. It encodes CASSLGGHSSYEQYF.

The chain employs TRBV9 and TRBJ2-2; D may correspond to TRBD1 or TRBD2 (5 bases each). Germline loops: CDR1 SGDLS, CDR2 YYNGEE. V dropped 3 bases and J dropped 6 bases, with 18 bases sitting between them. The CDR3 length is 16 residues. Here the CDR3 reads CASSAEGRRVAGELFF. The DNA of the CDR3 is TGTGCCAGCAGCGCCGAGGGACGACGGGTTGCCGGGGAGCTGTTTTTT. Full variable domain (outside the CDR3, taken from reference TRBV9 and TRBJ2-2): DSGVTQTPKHLITATGQRVTLRCSPRSGDLSVYWYQQSLDQGLQFLIQYYNGEERAKGNILERFSAQQFPDLHSELNLSSLELGDSALYFCASSAEGRRVAGELFFGEGSRLTVL.

The chain joins TRBV29-1 to TRBJ2-1, with no clear D. Trimming took 0 bases from V and 4 from J, leaving 10 bases between them. This CDR3 region has 14 residues. Germline CDR1 and CDR2: SQVTM and ANQGSEA. The CDR3 spells CSVEERGVYNEQFF. The DNA for the CDR3 is TGCAGCGTTGAAGAAAGAGGTGTATACAATGAGCAGTTCTTC.

The gene calls are TRBV9 and TRBJ2-1; unclear D gene. The V gene's germline CDR1 is SGDLS and CDR2 YYNGEE. The V end was cut by 0 bases, the J end by 6 bases, with 10 bases between. This CDR3 comprises 14 residues. CDR3 bases: TGTGCCAGCAGCGTAGGAGGAAGAGGCAATGAGCAGTTCTTC. It specifies CASSVGGRGNEQFF.

The chain has TRBV2 and TRBJ2-7; TRBD2 matches at 7 bases. The CDR3 contains 12 residues. Trimming took 11 bases from V and 6 from J; bases not matched to a gene: 10. CDR1 and CDR2 (germline): SNHLY, FYNNEI. CDR3 sequence reads: CAGLAVGGEQYF. Here the CDR3 DNA reads TGTGCCGGCCTAGCGGTGGGTGGCGAGCAGTACTTC. Together with reference TRBV2 and TRBJ2-7, the CDR3 gives the full variable domain: EPEVTQTPSHQVTQMGQEVILRCVPISNHLYFYWYRQILGQKVEFLVSFYNNEISEKSEIFDDQFSVERPDGSNFTLKIRSTKLEDSAMYFCAGLAVGGEQYFGPGTRLTVT.

This clone has only a few counts. This sequence joins TRBV9 and TRBJ2-3; the D is unclear. Trimming cost V 4 bases and J 1 base, with 16 bases left between them. The CDR3 runs 16 residues. CDR1 is SGDLS and CDR2 is YYNGEE in the germline V gene. The CDR3, as DNA: TGTGCCAGCAGCCTTGCCGCAGGCGCCGGCACAGATACGCAGTATTTT. Amino acids: CASSLAAGAGTDTQYF.

This clone is a singleton in its sample. The chain recombines TRBV6-5 with TRBJ2-1; D is possibly TRBD2 (5 bases). This CDR3 spans 16 amino acids. Germline assignment: CDR1 MNHEY and CDR2 SVGAGI. V dropped 4 bases and J dropped 9 bases, with 22 bases sitting between them. CDR3 sequence: CASSSLSSHTVGEQFF. CDR3 DNA sequence: TGTGCCAGCAGTTCCCTCTCTAGCCACACAGTCGGTGAGCAGTTCTTC.

The chain combines TRBV27 with TRBJ1-6; D is possibly TRBD1 (5 bases). The V end lost 4 bases, the J end lost 6 bases, and 13 bases lay between the germline ends. The CDR3 has 15 amino acids. Germline assignment: CDR1 MNHEY and CDR2 SMNVEV (reference sequence). Written as DNA, the CDR3 is TGTGCCAGCAGTTCCCCCCCTGGGGGTAATTCACCCCTCCACTTT. Translating gives CASSSPPGGNSPLHF.

The chain has TRBV27 and TRBJ2-3; 11 nucleotides match TRBD1. The J segment lost 0 bases and the V segment lost 6 bases, leaving 5 bases of the junction unmatched. Germline V lookup: CDR1 MNHEY, CDR2 SMNVEV (reference sequence). The CDR3 contains 16 residues. The CDR3 sequence: CASSTGQGESTDTQYF. The CDR3 DNA sequence: TGTGCCAGCAGCACGGGACAGGGGGAAAGCACAGATACGCAGTATTTT.

The CDR3 region has the DNA TGCGCCAGCAGCCAAGATCGCCATAGCAATCAGCCCCAGCATTTT. It codes for CASSQDRHSNQPQHF. This chain joins TRBV4-3 and TRBJ1-5; D is uncertain. The germline CDR1 and CDR2 sequences are LGHNA and YSLEER. The length of the CDR3 is 15 residues. Trimming left V 0 bases short and J 0 bases short, with 6 bases between.

V is TRBV9 and J is TRBJ2-1; D could derive from TRBD1 or TRBD2 (5 bases each). Germline values: CDR1 SGDLS, CDR2 YYNGEE. The V gene lost 4 bases and the J gene lost 1 base, with 12 bases spanning the gap. CDR3 length equals 15 residues. CDR3 nucleotides: TGTGCCAGCAGCCCCTACTGGGGGTCCTACAATGAGCAGTTCTTC. The encoded protein is CASSPYWGSYNEQFF.

This chain uses TRBV19 with TRBJ1-2; D remains unclear. This CDR3 has 12 residues. Per the germline V gene, CDR1 is LNHDA and CDR2 is SQIVND (reference sequence). Trimming pared 10 bases from V and 2 bases from J, leaving 11 bases between. Here the CDR3 reads CATSDLNYGYTF. For the CDR3, the DNA is TGTGCCACCTCGGACCTAAACTATGGCTACACCTTC.

CDR3 residues: CASSLEGGAGNIQYF. The CDR3 DNA reads as TGCGCCAGCAGCTTGGAAGGGGGCGCCGGAAACATTCAGTACTTC. This sequence joins TRBV5-1 and TRBJ2-4, with 7 bases lining up with TRBD1. The CDR3 sequence is 15 residues long. Germline lookup yields CDR1 SGHRS and CDR2 YFSETQ. The J segment lost 6 bases and the V segment lost 0 bases, leaving 6 bases of the junction unmatched.

The chain links TRBV28 to TRBJ1-2; D unclear. This CDR3 is built from 12 residues. V was cut by 1 base and J by 6 bases, with 6 bases left in between. Germline assignment: CDR1 MDHEN and CDR2 SYDVKM. This CDR3 reads CASSLYRDGYTF. The CDR3 nucleotides are TGTGCCAGCAGTTTATATAGGGATGGCTACACCTTC.

The chain joins TRBV5-6 to TRBJ2-7; 8 bases are a match to TRBD1. This CDR3 is 12 amino acids long. From germline, CDR1 is SGHDT and CDR2 YYEEEE. The V segment lost 4 bases and the J segment 6 bases; nucleotides outside the gene matches: 3. CDR3 DNA: TGTGCCAGCAGCGGACAGGGCGCCGAGCAGTACTTC. It yields the protein CASSGQGAEQYF.

The genes are TRBV6-1 and TRBJ2-4; 9 nucleotides line up with TRBD2. Germline trimming cut 8 bases from V and 4 bases from J; bases unmatched to any gene: 3. Germline V gene data show CDR1 as MNHNS and CDR2 as SASEGT. This CDR3 has 13 residues. Written as DNA, the CDR3 is TGTGCCAGCGGGACTAGCAGTAAAAACATTCAGTACTTC. Encoded protein: CASGTSSKNIQYF.

V gene TRBV28 combines with J gene TRBJ2-7, with 11 nucleotides matching TRBD1. Germline CDR1 is MDHEN and CDR2 is SYDVKM. This CDR3 is built from 16 residues. V was pared by 5 bases and J by 2 bases, with 8 bases of the junction left unmatched. The CDR3 bases are TGTGCCAGCAGTAACCCCAGGGACAGGGGGACCTACGAGCAGTACTTC. The encoded protein is CASSNPRDRGTYEQYF.

The chain uses TRBV2 and TRBJ2-7; no reliable D call. Germline assignment: CDR1 SNHLY and CDR2 FYNNEI. The CDR3 is 12 amino acids. Trimming stripped 2 bases from V and 5 bases from J, with 7 bases between. The CDR3 spells CASSEWVHEQYF. CDR3 coding DNA: TGTGCCAGCAGTGAATGGGTTCACGAGCAGTACTTC.

The rearrangement uses TRBV6-5 and TRBJ1-2; 7 bases align to TRBD1. The germline gives CDR1 MNHEY, CDR2 SVGAGI. The junction had 8 bases not matched to a gene; V was cut back by 2 bases and J by 2 bases. CDR3 length: 16 amino acids. The CDR3 is CASSYLNSTGNYGYTF. CDR3 nucleotides: TGTGCCAGCAGTTACCTAAACTCGACAGGGAACTATGGCTACACCTTC.

This clone showed up just once. The chain couples TRBV4-1 to TRBJ2-5; 9 nucleotides align to TRBD1. The DNA end favors TRBJ2-7, so the J call may be wrong. The germline V gene has CDR1 MGHRA and CDR2 YSYEKL. The CDR3 has 16 amino acids. CDR3 residues: CASSQVGTGYWYEQYF. The CDR3 DNA is TGCGCCAGCAGCCAAGTAGGGACAGGGTACTGGTACGAGCAGTACTTC.

The chain links TRBV9 to TRBJ1-1; 8 positions agree with TRBD1. The CDR3 covers 16 residues. The germline V gene encodes CDR1 SGDLS and CDR2 YYNGEE. V shed 3 bases and J 0 bases; nucleotides not matched to a gene: 7. CDR3 sequence reads: CASSGGGDRLNTEAFF. CDR3 sequence (DNA): TGTGCCAGCAGCGGCGGAGGGGACAGGCTGAACACTGAAGCTTTCTTT.

The CDR3 DNA reads TGTGCCAGCAGTTGGACACAGAACACTGAAGCTTTCTTT. This sequence encodes CASSWTQNTEAFF. The chain recombines TRBV11-2 with TRBJ1-1, with a possible D match to TRBD1 (5 bases). The V end lost 6 bases, the J end lost 1 base, and 9 bases lay between the germline ends. This CDR3 comprises 13 residues. CDR1 is SGHAT, CDR2 FQNNGV, per germline.

The rearrangement links TRBV11-2 to TRBJ2-7, with 7 bases identical to TRBD1. Germline CDR1 is SGHAT and CDR2 is FQNNGV. Trimming took 1 base from V and 1 from J; bases not matched to a gene: 10. CDR3 length equals 17 residues. The DNA for the CDR3 is TGTGCCAGCAGCTTAGTTCTAGGGGACAGCGGATCCTACGAGCAGTACTTC. Protein product: CASSLVLGDSGSYEQYF.

The CDR3 nucleotides are TGTGCCAGTGTCGGGGTAGAAAACACCATATATTTT. Translating gives CASVGVENTIYF. The chain is built from TRBV7-9 and TRBJ1-3; D is unclear. From germline, CDR1 is SEHNR and CDR2 FQNEAQ (reference sequence). CDR3 length: 12 amino acids. V shed 9 bases and J shed 6 bases, with 12 bases lying between them.

This clone was detected only once. The V call is TRBV4-1, the J call TRBJ2-4; D remains ambiguous. The CDR3 is made up of 16 amino acids. Germline-derived CDR1 and CDR2 are MGHRA and YSYEKL. The ends were cut back, 0 bases at V and 7 bases at J, with 16 bases in the middle. The CDR3 loop reads CASSQDRFRGTNIQYF. The CDR3 nucleotides are TGCGCCAGCAGCCAAGATCGGTTTAGAGGAACGAACATTCAGTACTTC.

Only one count was recorded for this clone. The chain recombines TRBV2 with TRBJ1-6; 10 bases match TRBD1. V shed 2 bases, J shed 10 bases, and the junction held 2 bases outside the gene matches. The length of the CDR3 is 14 residues. Germline V gene sequence: CDR1 SNHLY, CDR2 FYNNEI. The CDR3 reads CASSERDRGSPLHF. The CDR3 bases are TGTGCCAGCAGTGAAAGGGACAGGGGCTCACCCCTCCACTTT.

V is TRBV11-2 and J is TRBJ2-5; D not certain. The V and J ends lost 3 bases and 2 bases respectively, with 7 bases between them. This CDR3 contains 13 residues. CDR1 and CDR2 (germline): SGHAT, FQNNGV. DNA for the CDR3: TGTGCCAGCAGCTTTGACGGGCAAGAGACCCAGTACTTC. It is translated as CASSFDGQETQYF.

The chain uses TRBV19 and TRBJ2-7, with 9 bases that match TRBD1. The CDR3 is made up of 14 amino acids. The V and J ends lost 2 bases and 6 bases, in that order; junction bases with no gene match: 5. Germline V gene sequence: CDR1 LNHDA, CDR2 SQIVND (reference sequence). CDR3 loop: CASSIRDRVTEQYF. The CDR3, as DNA: TGTGCCAGTAGTATACGGGACAGGGTAACCGAGCAGTACTTC. The variable domain in full, completed from reference TRBV19 and TRBJ2-7, reads DGGITQSPKYLFRKEGQNVTLSCEQNLNHDAMYWYRQDPGQGLRLIYYSQIVNDFQKGDIAEGYSVSREKKESFPLTVTSAQKNPTAFYLCASSIRDRVTEQYFGPGTRLTVT.

The J gene is TRBJ1-3, the V gene TRBV20-1; unclear D gene. Trimming removed 3 bases from V and 7 bases from J, with 7 bases in between. The CDR3 has 11 residues. Germline CDR1 DFQATT, CDR2 SNEGSKA (reference sequence). The CDR3 spells CSASSGNTIYF. CDR3 in DNA: TGCAGTGCTAGTTCGGGGAACACCATATATTTT.